A selection of T cell receptor beta chains follows, all from one sample in a study of sequential checkpoint blockade in melanoma. Profiled with immunoSEQ multiplex PCR; TCRdb holds only in-frame clones, not every one. The profile covers just over 15,000 clones, with approximately 80% appearing a single time and 30% taken by the ten largest. Material: CD8+ T cells sorted from blood (inferred from file names), obtained from a patient given nivolumab and ipilimumab in sequence. The receptors stem from a human donor with melanoma. The conserved cysteine and the conserved F or W are not part of the CDR3 here. Fields, in order: J gene, clone size, V gene, CDR3 protein. The size entry is marked missing in some rows and otherwise reads once, few, many or a size class.

TRBJ1-1 NA TRBV6-5 ASSYSFDYTEAF
TRBJ2-1 NA TRBV7-8 ASSPNWLGGVYNEQF
TRBJ2-1 NA TRBV2 ARRTDDSGWDNEQF
NA once TRBV29-1 SVGASGRYEQY
TRBJ1-4 once TRBV30 AWSLGVAANEKLF
TRBJ2-7 few TRBV5-4 ASSLVGVPSYEQY
TRBJ2-7 NA TRBV27 ASRGGPYSYEQY
TRBJ1-2 few TRBV7-9 ASSPSPLTANYGYT
TRBJ1-4 NA TRBV27 ASSFMSTGGLIEKLF
TRBJ1-2 NA TRBV14 ASSQDMGTERGYT
TRBJ1-6 NA TRBV7-9 GSSFQDRQGAGSPLH
TRBJ2-7 NA TRBV6-1 ASVGTGEYEQY
TRBJ2-6 NA TRBV28 ASSLFGRGFSGANVLT
TRBJ2-2 NA TRBV21-1 ASSKKDRSYANTGELF
TRBJ2-7 NA TRBV4-2 ASSQGANYEQY
TRBJ2-7 NA TRBV4-1 ASSQGQDSYEQY
TRBJ2-5 NA TRBV30 AWSVWTGNYERY
TRBJ2-7 few TRBV5-4 ASSYRGHYEQY
NA NA TRBV4-3 ASSQEWSSGSYEQY
TRBJ2-5 NA TRBV11-2 ASSPRGDPAQETQY
TRBJ2-6 NA TRBV9 ASSVKLFQGSGANVLT
TRBJ2-7 NA TRBV5-6 ASSLPGGDEQY
TRBJ2-5 NA TRBV7-6 ASSLSSGGDRETQY
TRBJ1-2 NA TRBV6-5 ASRPDLVYYGYT
TRBJ2-4 NA TRBV4-3 ASSQRGGGSGKNIQY
NA NA TRBV19 ASSTTGQGYEQY
TRBJ2-7 NA TRBV6-5 ASRQTEGSEQY
TRBJ1-2 once TRBV6-5 ASSPGQPSYGYT
TRBJ2-1 NA TRBV30 AWDLSGGASRNEQF
TRBJ2-7 NA TRBV9 ASSHGRDRGYEQY
TRBJ2-3 NA TRBV13 ASSPSGATKSTDTQY